The present T cell receptor (beta chain) was sequenced within a study of shared clonotypes between healthy human individuals. Here immunoSEQ multiplex PCR was the method, and the copy in TCRdb shows in-frame clones only, minus some. The sample includes some 2,400,000 clones, nearly 97% of them seen just once. Germline V gene sequence: CDR1 MNHEY, CDR2 SMNVEV (reference sequence). V shed 2 bases, J shed 3 bases, and the junction held 2 bases outside the gene matches. The length of the CDR3 is 15 residues. General observations from the study: Incomplete sequencing of sorted subsets was indicated by rarefaction despite large depth. Represented diversity, genetic and exposure-history alike, was limited by few donors. When naive CD4 clonotypes were compared across a handful of donors, about 4.8% were shared.

Details on this clone: As yet, its antigen is unknown. The same CDR3 is also encoded by other DNA sequences in this sample.

Researchers partitioned CD4+ cells into CD45RA+ naive and CD45RA-negative memory subsets. The sequencing sample was made of naive CD4+ T cells sorted from blood. As for subset: CD45RA+ positively selected. The source of this sequence is a man between 18 and 35 years old in good health. The genes are TRBV27 and TRBJ1-5, with 9 nucleotides matching TRBD1. In DNA form, the CDR3 reads TGTGCCAGCAGTTTAAACAGGGGGCCCAATCAGCCCCAGCATTTT. This encodes CASSLNRGPNQPQHF.